This passage covers 11 T cell receptor beta chains from one sample sequenced in a study of regulatory T cells in long-lasting Graves disease. The TCR library used RNA extracted from PBMCs. TCRdb used MiXCR to reprocess the reads, holding one entry per CDR3 protein. The data hold roughly 740 distinct CDR3 sequences, with roughly 84% observed a single time. The sequenced sample was peripheral blood mononuclear cells (PBMCs), obtained with antithyroid drug treatment, in newly diagnosed or persistent Graves disease (not recorded which). The receptors were gathered from a female donor with Graves disease.

The chain recombines TRBV7-3 with TRBJ1-2, with a weak D call TRBD1 (5 bases). Germline CDR1 reads SGHTA; CDR2 reads FQGTGA. V was shortened by 2 bases and J by 4 bases, with 17 bases between the two germline ends. This CDR3 region has 16 residues. CDR3 sequence: CASSLFPGQGIYGYTF. Here the CDR3 DNA reads TGTGCCAGCAGCTTATTTCCGGGGCAGGGAATCTATGGCTACACCTTC.

This chain links TRBV6-2 or TRBV6-3 with TRBJ2-2; D is unresolved. The V end was cut by 8 bases, the J end by 0 bases, with 7 bases between. Germline CDR1 is MNHEY and CDR2 is SVGEGT. The CDR3 is 13 residues long. The CDR3 loop is CASHDANTGELFF. In DNA, the CDR3 is TGTGCCAGCCATGACGCGAACACCGGGGAGCTGTTTTTT.

The V gene is TRBV29-1, the J gene TRBJ2-2, with D maybe TRBD1 (6 bases). Germline-derived CDR1 and CDR2 are SQVTM and ANQGSEA. The CDR3 has 13 residues. CDR3 sequence reads: CTGGWGHTGELFF. In nucleotides, the CDR3 is TGCACCGGAGGCTGGGGGCATACCGGGGAGCTGTTTTTT.

The chain is built from TRBV6-1 and TRBJ2-3; D is uncertain. Germline CDR1 MNHNS, CDR2 SASEGT. The length of the CDR3 is 11 residues. Trimming shortened V by 8 bases and J by 7 bases, and 10 bases separated the two germline ends. Written as DNA, the CDR3 is TGTGCCAGCGGGATACATAATACGCAGTATTTT. Protein sequence: CASGIHNTQYF.

The gene calls are TRBV28 and TRBJ1-4; D gene unclear. Trimming took 3 bases from V and 8 from J, leaving 16 bases between them. Germline V gene lookup returns CDR1 MDHEN and CDR2 SYDVKM. The CDR3 is 15 residues long. The CDR3 DNA reads as TGTGCCAGCAGTTTCCCTAGCACGCGGGAGGAAAAACTGTTTTTT. As protein: CASSFPSTREEKLFF.

This chain uses TRBV7-2 with TRBJ2-7; D is perhaps TRBD2 (7 bases). V shed 6 bases and J shed 6 bases, with 18 bases lying between them. This CDR3 contains 14 residues. Germline values: CDR1 SGHTA, CDR2 FQGNSA. The CDR3 DNA sequence: TGTGCCAGCAGTTCGGGGGGCCCCCTGGGCGAGCAGTACTTC. It yields the protein CASSSGGPLGEQYF.

The rearrangement uses TRBV18 and TRBJ2-1; TRBD1 might be the D (6 bases). Germline CDR1 KGHSH, CDR2 LQKENI. The CDR3 runs to 14 residues. Trimming took off 2 bases at V and 9 bases at J, with 14 bases between the two ends. The CDR3 nucleotides are TGTGCCAGCTCACCATCTGCAGGGGCAGGTGAGCAGTTCTTC. As protein: CASSPSAGAGEQFF.

This clonotype was seen a single time. The chain employs TRBV25-1 and TRBJ2-3, with 10 bases matching TRBD2. CDR1 is MGHDK and CDR2 is SYGVNS in the germline V gene. The CDR3 has 15 residues. V was clipped by 1 base and J by 8 bases; unmatched bases: 6. Written as DNA, the CDR3 is TGTGCCAGCAGTGAATCGGCTAGCGGGAGTATTACGCAGTATTTT. Protein: CASSESASGSITQYF.

This clonotype occurred a few times. V gene TRBV4-1 combines with J gene TRBJ2-2; a weak D match, TRBD1 (5 bases). V gave up 1 base and J gave up 7 bases, with 22 bases separating them. The CDR3 loop spans 18 amino acids. The germline gives CDR1 MGHRA, CDR2 YSYEKL. The CDR3 DNA follows: TGCGCCAGCAGCCAAGCCCCCTCATTGGCAGGGTATAGCGGGGAGCTGTTTTTT. Translation: CASSQAPSLAGYSGELFF.

This chain joins TRBV2 and TRBJ2-5; tentative D call: TRBD1 (5 bases). This CDR3 spans 14 amino acids. V was cut by 4 bases and J by 1 base, with 10 bases left in between. The germline V gene has CDR1 SNHLY and CDR2 FYNNEI. The CDR3: CASSGGQIQETQYF. In nucleotides, the CDR3 is TGTGCCAGCAGTGGGGGCCAAATCCAAGAGACCCAGTACTTC. Together with reference TRBV2 and TRBJ2-5, the CDR3 gives the full variable domain: EPEVTQTPSHQVTQMGQEVILRCVPISNHLYFYWYRQILGQKVEFLVSFYNNEISEKSEIFDDQFSVERPDGSNFTLKIRSTKLEDSAMYFCASSGGQIQETQYFGPGTRLLVL.

The J gene is TRBJ2-1, the V gene TRBV7-6, with 8 nucleotides matching TRBD1. The ends lost 2 bases at V and 5 bases at J; junction bases unmatched: 5. Germline V gene data show CDR1 as SGHVS and CDR2 as FNYEAQ. The CDR3 length is 15 residues. CDR3 in amino acids: CASSLSRGLHNEQFF. CDR3 in DNA: TGTGCCAGCAGCTTAAGCAGGGGGCTTCACAATGAGCAGTTCTTC.